This T cell receptor beta chain came from a study of cytomegalovirus exposure and HLA in healthy donors (TCRdb year 2017). The study in broad terms: The 650 to 750 repertoires of the first cohort and the roughly 110 validation repertoires were produced on the same platform, according to a later analysis. The study was designed to test whether signatures of past pathogen exposure could be identified by cataloging public T cell receptors. In addition to the first cohort of 650 to 750 subjects, a separate validation cohort of 120 different subjects was used. The study combined high-throughput TCR immunosequencing, statistical association of individual TCRs with disease status, and machine learning to predict cytomegalovirus infection status. General findings and caveats noted by the study authors: Cytomegalovirus status was reported to be diagnosed by the classifier with high specificity and sensitivity in both the original and validation cohorts. Subsequent analysis determined that TCRs grouped into clusters in the first cohort also showed a tendency toward co-occurrence across the 120 or so validation repertoires, and 85% to 95% of cluster scores exceeded 0. Three of the identified cytomegalovirus-associated TCR beta chains were confirmed in vitro to be specific for cytomegalovirus antigens. Across donors, most TCR sequences were observed very rarely, whereas some public TCRs were present in many individuals. The study gave a list of roughly 150 TCR beta chains associated with cytomegalovirus. All 120 or so repertoires were used to score co-occurrence in the validation cohort in a later analysis, because that analysis had no HLA typing for the cohort. The authors suggested that the approach could potentially be generalized to other disease states and immunological phenotypes.

With respect to this clone: Its antigen is still unknown. Per-base qualities were not stored, and no clone one base away is much larger.

Libraries were constructed by the immunoSEQ multiplex PCR assay. Regarding the original processing steps: A statistical classification framework was built for diagnosing cytomegalovirus status from the catalog of TCR beta chain sequences. Imported from immuneACCESS, the table was reduced by TCRdb to in-frame sequences with V and J called. These copies leave out some clones; in studies compared against another copy, an unresolved V gene accounts for under half, and the cause of the remainder is not known. Clonal size and the V and J genes are those of that table, whereas D and trimming came from the DNA. The sample contains more than 85,000 clones, approximately 90% of them found a single time. Of the sample, 1.4% is held by the ten largest clones. The donors belonged to the validation cohort of over a hundred subjects, which was separate from the roughly 670-subject first cohort. The germline V end is reduced by 5 bases and the J end by 5 bases; junction bases left unmatched: 9. The germline V gene (reference sequence) specifies WNHNN as CDR1 and SYGVQD as CDR2. From its cysteine to its phenylalanine, the CDR3 spans 17 amino acids. The retained sequence is limited to the CDR3, 51 bases, with the frame set at the first base.

This sequence uses TRBV10-1 and TRBJ2-3; TRBD2 agrees with 14 junctional bases. The sample was PBMCs. The receptor was isolated from a woman in her 30s in good health and CMV-seropositive. The DNA sequence reads TGCGCCAGCAGTCACCCGGGACTAGCGGGAGAAGAAGATACGCAGTATTTT. This translates into CASSHPGLAGEEDTQYF.